Given below is one TCR beta chain in context. The antigen is unknown. The PCR made use of 60 Vbeta and 13 Jbeta primers. Measured with immunoSEQ multiplex PCR; TCRdb has only the in-frame clones, and not every one. Here the sample table reports 77,000 or so clones. The germline CDR1 and CDR2 sequences are SGDLS and YYNGEE. V was cut by 0 bases and J by 6 bases, with 16 bases left in between. This CDR3 comprises 15 residues. This sample was taken from a study of cytomegalovirus exposure and HLA in healthy donors. Notes on the study in general: Specificity for CMV antigens was confirmed in vitro for three of the CMV-associated chains.

V usage is TRBV9 and J usage is TRBJ2-7, with no clear D. Sequenced input: PBMCs. The TCR sequence derives from a man aged 25 to 45 in good health and CMV-seronegative. Written as DNA, the CDR3 is TGTGCCAGCAGCGTAGAGTCGACCAGGTTAATCGAGCAGTACTTC. This sequence encodes CASSVESTRLIEQYF.